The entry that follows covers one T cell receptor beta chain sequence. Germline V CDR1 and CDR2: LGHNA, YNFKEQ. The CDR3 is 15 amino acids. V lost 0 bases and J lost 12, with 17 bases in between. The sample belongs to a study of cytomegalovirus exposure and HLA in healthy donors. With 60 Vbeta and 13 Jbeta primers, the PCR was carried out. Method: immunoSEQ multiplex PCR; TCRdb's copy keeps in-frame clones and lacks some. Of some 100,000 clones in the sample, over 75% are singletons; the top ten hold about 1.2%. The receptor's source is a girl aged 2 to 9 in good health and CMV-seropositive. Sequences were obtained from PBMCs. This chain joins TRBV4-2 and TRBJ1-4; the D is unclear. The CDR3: CASSQEFRSGRELFF. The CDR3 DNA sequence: TGTGCCAGCAGCCAAGAGTTCCGATCTGGGAGGGAACTGTTTTTT.